Listed below are T cell receptor beta chains from one sample, sequenced in a study of OX40 agonist ivuxolimab in advanced cancers. The protocol was immunoSEQ multiplex PCR, while the TCRdb copy is restricted to in-frame clones and leaves out a portion. The sample has around 95,000 clones; about nine tenths are singletons. The material sequenced was CD4+ or CD8+ T cells sorted from blood, taken in a trial of the OX40 agonist ivuxolimab. These receptors originate from an adult with an advanced solid tumor such as melanoma, head and neck, liver or kidney cancer. Both conserved end residues are part of each CDR3. The D gene is left open where the match is weak. Size is stated for part of the rows, as once, few or many counts, or as a class when the clone is expanded.

. | . | TRBJ2-3 | TRBV30 | CGWTGASTDTQYF | TGTGGCTGGACTGGGGCTAGCACAGATACGCAGTATTTT
once | TRBD2 | TRBJ2-1 | TRBV28 | CASSLRYGVLAGGSSYNEQFF | TGTGCCAGCAGTTTAAGGTACGGGGTACTAGCGGGAGGGAGCTCCTACAATGAGCAGTTCTTC
. | . | TRBJ2-3 | TRBV7-9 | CASSLDGGDTDTQYF | TGTGCCAGCAGTTTGGATGGAGGGGACACAGATACGCAGTATTTT
. | . | TRBJ1-1 | TRBV5-1 | CASSDTAGAEAFF | TGCGCCAGCAGCGATACAGCGGGAGCTGAAGCTTTCTTT
few | TRBD2 | TRBJ2-1 | TRBV10-2 | CASNTLAGIEQFF | TGCGCCAGCAACACACTAGCGGGTATTGAGCAGTTCTTC
. | TRBD1 | TRBJ1-4 | TRBV6-1 | CAVRDRGREKLFF | TGTGCCGTCCGGGACAGGGGGCGGGAAAAACTGTTTTTT
. | TRBD1 | TRBJ2-2 | TRBV27 | CASSYRGRTGELFF | TGTGCCAGCAGTTACAGGGGGCGAACCGGGGAGCTGTTTTTT
. | . | TRBJ2-1 | TRBV19 | CASSRSTGSYNEQFF | TGTGCCAGTAGTAGGTCGACGGGTTCATACAATGAGCAGTTCTTC
once | TRBD2 | TRBJ2-3 | TRBV7-2 | CASSQLLASTDTQYF | TGTGCCAGCAGCCAGTTACTAGCGAGCACAGATACGCAGTATTTT
. | . | TRBJ1-2 | TRBV10-3 | CAIRGPTDYGYTF | TGTGCCATCCGGGGACCGACTGACTATGGCTACACCTTC
. | TRBD1 | TRBJ1-5 | TRBV28 | CASSLDRGPGNQPQHF | TGTGCCAGCAGTTTAGATAGGGGGCCGGGGAATCAGCCCCAGCATTTT
. | TRBD1 | TRBJ1-4 | TRBV5-4 | CASSLSPGGNPEKLFF | TGTGCCAGCAGCTTGAGCCCAGGGGGGAATCCGGAAAAACTGTTTTTT
once | . | TRBJ2-7 | TRBV28 | CASSPRTVYEQYF | TGTGCCAGCAGTCCACGGACAGTCTACGAGCAGTACTTC
. | . | TRBJ1-1 | TRBV4-2 | CASSQDGRTLNTEAFF | TGTGCCAGCAGCCAAGATGGGAGGACATTGAACACTGAAGCTTTCTTT
. | . | TRBJ1-5 | TRBV27 | CASSLFWGNQPQHF | TGTGCCAGCAGTTTATTCTGGGGTAATCAGCCCCAGCATTTT
. | TRBD1 | TRBJ1-2 | TRBV19 | CASRGQTYGYTF | TGTGCCAGTAGGGGACAGACCTATGGCTACACCTTC
. | TRBD1 | TRBJ2-7 | TRBV10-3 | CAISPTGQGVSEQYF | TGTGCCATCAGTCCAACCGGACAGGGCGTGTCCGAGCAGTACTTC
. | . | TRBJ1-2 | TRBV18 | CASYRDGYGYTF | TGTGCCAGCTACAGGGACGGTTATGGCTACACCTTC
once | TRBD2 | TRBJ2-5 | TRBV27 | CATGESGGVRGTQYF | TGTGCCACAGGGGAGAGCGGGGGAGTTCGGGGGACCCAGTACTTC
. | TRBD1 | TRBJ2-7 | TRBV7-9 | CASSFPAGGYEQYF | TGTGCCAGCAGCTTCCCGGCAGGGGGATACGAGCAGTACTTC
. | TRBD1 | TRBJ1-1 | TRBV5-1 | CASGFPGQVNTEAFF | TGCGCCAGCGGGTTTCCGGGACAGGTGAACACTGAAGCTTTCTTT
once | TRBD1 | TRBJ1-2 | TRBV28 | CASIGGRGSNIYTF | TGTGCCAGCATAGGGGGCAGGGGGTCTAATATTTACACCTTC
few | TRBD1 | TRBJ1-1 | TRBV6-6 | CASSRRQGGDTEAFF | TGTGCCAGCAGTCGTAGACAGGGAGGGGACACTGAAGCTTTCTTT
. | . | TRBJ2-7 | TRBV5-8 | CASSTGQGGSPGYEQYF | TGTGCCAGCAGCACAGGACAAGGGGGTTCTCCGGGATACGAGCAGTACTTC
. | . | TRBJ2-5 | TRBV15 | CATSRDDKFDF | TGTGCCACCAGCAGAGATGATAAGTTTGACTTC
once | . | TRBJ1-1 | TRBV7-2 | CASSSPGRALKAFF | TGTGCCAGCAGCTCCCCGGGGAGGGCACTGAAGGCTTTCTTT
few | . | TRBJ2-3 | TRBV27 | CASSLKYGGNTDTQYF | TGTGCCAGCAGTTTAAAATACGGGGGAAACACAGATACGCAGTATTTT
. | TRBD2 | TRBJ2-5 | TRBV27 | CASRPTSGGADETQYF | TGTGCCAGCAGGCCGACTAGCGGGGGGGCCGATGAGACCCAGTACTTC
. | . | TRBJ2-1 | TRBV11-2 | CASSPWRHEQFF | TGTGCCAGCAGCCCCTGGAGACATGAGCAGTTCTTC
. | . | TRBJ1-1 | TRBV2 | CASMERVNTEAFF | TGTGCCAGCATGGAACGGGTTAACACTGAAGCTTTCTTT
. | . | TRBJ1-3 | TRBV5-5 | CASSPGGAGNTIYF | TGTGCCAGCAGCCCGGGCGGAGCTGGAAACACCATATATTTT
. | TRBD2 | TRBJ2-1 | TRBV9 | CASSSTGTRNEDEQFF | TGTGCCAGCAGCTCAACCGGGACTAGGAACGAGGATGAGCAGTTCTTC
. | TRBD1 | TRBJ1-1 | TRBV5-1 | CASRGQGGTVNTEAFF | TGCGCCAGCAGAGGACAGGGCGGTACAGTGAACACTGAAGCTTTCTTT
. | TRBD2 | TRBJ2-1 | TRBV28 | CASSRGLAGVKNEQFF | TGTGCCAGCAGTAGGGGACTAGCGGGAGTAAAGAATGAGCAGTTCTTC
. | . | TRBJ2-1 | TRBV28 | CASSQRRGSYNEQFF | TGTGCCAGCAGTCAGCGGAGAGGCTCCTACAATGAGCAGTTCTTC
. | . | TRBJ2-5 | TRBV11-2 | CASSLGPGPETQYF | TGTGCCAGCAGCTTGGGCCCGGGCCCAGAGACCCAGTACTTC
. | TRBD1 | TRBJ2-1 | TRBV9 | CASSVGVGGAGNEQFF | TGTGCCAGCAGCGTAGGTGTAGGGGGCGCTGGAAATGAGCAGTTCTTC
. | . | TRBJ1-4 | TRBV5-1 | CASSSSGLGNEKLFF | TGCGCCAGCAGCTCCTCGGGATTGGGAAATGAAAAACTGTTTTTT
once | . | TRBJ2-3 | TRBV14 | CASRATGSDTQYF | TGTGCCAGCAGAGCAACGGGATCAGATACGCAGTATTTT
. | . | TRBJ1-1 | TRBV6-1 | CASRARQINTEAFF | TGTGCCAGCAGAGCAAGACAGATTAACACTGAAGCTTTCTTT
. | . | TRBJ2-7 | TRBV25-1 | CASSEDLAPYEQYF | TGTGCCAGCAGTGAAGATTTGGCTCCCTACGAGCAGTACTTC
. | TRBD1 | TRBJ2-7 | TRBV10-2 | CASRDRVSYEQYF | TGCGCCAGCAGGGACAGGGTGTCCTACGAGCAGTACTTC
. | TRBD2 | TRBJ2-2 | TRBV9 | CASSPGGAGGNTGELFF | TGTGCCAGCAGCCCGGGGGGAGCGGGCGGTAACACCGGGGAGCTGTTTTTT
. | . | TRBJ2-7 | TRBV30 | CAWGAEPYEQYF | TGTGCCTGGGGGGCTGAACCCTACGAGCAGTACTTC
. | . | TRBJ1-2 | TRBV5-1 | CASSTGGGLDGYTF | TGCGCCAGCAGCACCGGGGGGGGCCTCGATGGCTACACCTTC
. | . | TRBJ1-2 | TRBV4-1 | CASSQSSANYGYTF | TGCGCCAGCAGCCAATCCAGCGCTAACTATGGCTACACCTTC
. | TRBD2 | TRBJ2-7 | TRBV28 | CASRRGTSGRWSYEQYF | TGTGCCAGCAGACGCGGGACTAGCGGGAGATGGTCGTACGAGCAGTACTTC
few | . | TRBJ2-7 | TRBV5-1 | CASSWGPSESYEQYF | TGCGCCAGCAGCTGGGGGCCGAGCGAGTCCTACGAGCAGTACTTC
. | . | TRBJ2-5 | TRBV20-1 | CSARLLGAQYF | TGCAGTGCCAGACTCTTGGGTGCCCAGTACTTC
few | . | TRBJ2-2 | TRBV28 | CASSRFRQSTGELFF | TGTGCCAGCAGTCGCTTCCGGCAGAGCACCGGGGAGCTGTTTTTT
once | . | TRBJ2-3 | TRBV5-8 | CASSLGQAGTDTQYF | TGTGCCAGCAGCTTGGGACAGGCGGGCACAGATACGCAGTATTTT
. | TRBD2 | TRBJ2-7 | TRBV27 | CASSFVAGSSYEQYF | TGTGCCAGCAGTTTTGTAGCGGGAAGTTCCTACGAGCAGTACTTC
. | TRBD2 | TRBJ2-2 | TRBV30 | CAWYSGGVTGELFF | TGTGCCTGGTATAGCGGGGGGGTCACCGGGGAGCTGTTTTTT